This T cell receptor beta chain was observed in a study of blood T cell repertoires in COVID-19. Looking at the study overall: Both acute and convalescent COVID-19 samples were obtained from the United States, Italy and Spain. PBMCs, B-cell-depleted T cells, or T cells were the source of the cDNA or gDNA that made up the material.

V lost 6 bases and J lost 3; bases outside the gene matches: 6. The CDR3 has 15 amino acids. Germline lookup yields CDR1 MRHNA and CDR2 SNTAGT. Under the authors' procedure: Amplified reference gene primers provided the basis for estimating nucleated cell counts. The data were produced by immunoSEQ multiplex PCR, yet TCRdb's version contains in-frame clones alone and is incomplete. That table is the source of V, J and clone size, and D and trimming were worked out from the DNA. The table lists almost 50,000 clones, roughly 90% of them singletons. The chain combines TRBV6-4 with TRBJ2-2, with TRBD1 identical over 8 bases. This TCR was sampled from a human donor in a cohort sampled during active COVID-19. Sequencing was done on a sample of peripheral blood. CDR3 in DNA: TGTGCCAGCAGGGGTACAGGGGGTGACACCGGGGAGCTGTTTTTT. Amino acid sequence: CASRGTGGDTGELFF.